The clone carrying this T cell receptor beta chain has more than one count but fewer than ten. The antigen remains undetermined. The CDR3 loop spans 14 amino acids. V was cut by 3 bases and J by 4 bases, with 12 bases left in between. The germline gives CDR1 LGHNA, CDR2 YSLEER. The TCRbeta library was prepared with unique molecular identifiers. TCRdb passed the PCR reads through MiXCR, listing each CDR3 protein once. The table has 450,000 to 550,000 distinct CDR3 sequences, about an eighth seen once. The sample belongs to a study of T-cell reconstitution after alpha-beta-depleted transplantation in children. Broader study findings: Expanded graft clones numbering several hundred reportedly gave rise to alpha-beta T cells about two months after transplant.

The sample in question was PBMCs, mostly from graft donor cells, obtained 180 days after TCRalphabeta/CD19-depleted stem cell transplant. The chain recombines TRBV4-3 with TRBJ2-5; D might be TRBD1 (6 bases). This sequence was found in a female patient between 2 and 15 years old who had a stem cell transplant for aplastic anemia, so the T cells may come from the graft donor. The CDR3 spells CASSQTQGRETQYF. CDR3 coding DNA: TGCGCCAGCAGCCAGACTCAGGGGAGAGAGACCCAGTACTTC.